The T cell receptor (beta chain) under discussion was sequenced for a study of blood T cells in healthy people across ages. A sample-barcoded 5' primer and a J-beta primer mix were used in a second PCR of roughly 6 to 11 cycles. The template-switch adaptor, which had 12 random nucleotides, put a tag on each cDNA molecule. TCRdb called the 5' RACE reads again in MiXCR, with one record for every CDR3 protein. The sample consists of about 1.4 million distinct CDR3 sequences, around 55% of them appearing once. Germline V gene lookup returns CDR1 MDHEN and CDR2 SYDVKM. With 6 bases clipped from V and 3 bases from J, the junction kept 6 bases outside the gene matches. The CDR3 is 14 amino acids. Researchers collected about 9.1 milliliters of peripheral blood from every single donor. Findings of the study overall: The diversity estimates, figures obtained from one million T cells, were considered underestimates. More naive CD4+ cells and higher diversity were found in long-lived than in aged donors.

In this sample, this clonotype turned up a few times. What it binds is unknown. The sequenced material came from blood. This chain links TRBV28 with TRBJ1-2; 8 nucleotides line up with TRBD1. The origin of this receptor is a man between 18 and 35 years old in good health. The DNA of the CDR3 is TGTGCCAGCAGGGACAGGGAATTTGACTATGGCTACACCTTC. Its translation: CASRDREFDYGYTF.